These T cell receptor beta chains were read from a single sample in a study of cytomegalovirus exposure and HLA in healthy donors. Repertoires were generated with immunoSEQ multiplex PCR, while TCRdb's copy carries only in-frame clones and drops some. The sample records about 65,000 clones, 85% to 95% being singletons. The sample was PBMCs. Receptor source: a man in his late teens or twenties in good health and CMV-seropositive. The CDR3 runs from the conserved cysteine through the conserved F or W. The D gene is left open where the match is weak. Size is stated for part of the rows, as once, few or many counts, or as a class when the clone is expanded.

TRBJ2-1	TRBV4-1	NA	NA	CASSQVGGLSYNEQFF	TGCGCCAGCAGCCAAGTTGGCGGCCTCTCCTACAATGAGCAGTTCTTC
TRBJ2-7	TRBV18	TRBD2	once	CASSYGGGRDEQYF	TGTGCCAGCTCCTACGGGGGGGGGCGCGACGAGCAGTACTTC
TRBJ2-2	TRBV5-1	NA	once	CASSLYRGAVF	TGCGCCAGCAGCTTGTACCGGGGAGCTGTTTTT
TRBJ2-7	TRBV4-1	NA	NA	CASSQERWQGKNYEQYF	TGCGCCAGCAGCCAAGAGCGGTGGCAGGGAAAGAACTACGAGCAGTACTTC
TRBJ2-7	TRBV10-2	NA	few	CASLADSYEQYF	TGCGCCAGCCTGGCGGATTCCTACGAGCAGTACTTC
TRBJ2-7	TRBV6-1	NA	NA	CASSERAGVAYEQYF	TGTGCCAGCAGTGAACGGGCAGGGGTAGCCTACGAGCAGTACTTC
TRBJ2-1	TRBV6-1	NA	NA	CASSEVAWRQVDEQFF	TGTGCCAGCAGTGAAGTGGCGTGGCGACAGGTGGATGAGCAGTTCTTC
TRBJ2-1	TRBV5-5	TRBD2	NA	CASSQTSGMWNEQFF	TGTGCCAGCAGCCAAACTAGCGGGATGTGGAATGAGCAGTTCTTC
TRBJ2-1	TRBV28	NA	NA	CASSPGVARDNEQFF	TGTGCCAGCAGCCCCGGGGTAGCGCGAGACAATGAGCAGTTCTTC
TRBJ2-5	TRBV7-6	TRBD1	NA	CASSKGQGETQYF	TGTGCCAGCAGCAAGGGACAGGGGGAGACCCAGTACTTC
TRBJ2-3	TRBV9	NA	NA	CASSEAGSGDTQYF	TGTGCCAGCAGCGAGGCCGGGAGCGGAGATACGCAGTATTTT
TRBJ1-2	TRBV28	TRBD1	NA	CASRIRGSGGYTF	TGTGCCAGCAGGATCAGGGGGTCGGGTGGCTACACCTTC
TRBJ2-3	TRBV5-1	NA	NA	CASSQDLTSSDTQYF	TGCGCCAGCAGCCAGGACTTGACTTCCTCAGATACGCAGTATTTT
TRBJ2-3	TRBV6-1	TRBD2	NA	CASGLGERDTQYF	TGTGCCAGCGGACTAGGGGAAAGAGATACGCAGTATTTT
TRBJ2-1	TRBV6-6	NA	NA	CASRPTRQYPEQFF	TGTGCCAGCAGACCCACGAGACAGTATCCTGAGCAGTTCTTC
TRBJ1-2	TRBV2	TRBD1	NA	CASSESGQGWDGYTF	TGTGCCAGCAGTGAGTCGGGACAGGGCTGGGATGGCTACACCTTC
TRBJ2-7	TRBV7-6	TRBD1	NA	CASSPYGTASYEQYF	TGTGCCAGCAGCCCTTACGGGACAGCATCCTACGAGCAGTACTTC
TRBJ1-1	TRBV6-5	NA	NA	CASSYSGHPNTEAFF	TGTGCCAGCAGTTACTCGGGACATCCGAACACTGAAGCTTTCTTT
TRBJ2-1	TRBV29-1	NA	few	CSVEGTDHDEQFF	TGCAGCGTTGAGGGTACAGACCACGATGAGCAGTTCTTC
TRBJ1-2	TRBV4-1	TRBD1	NA	CASSPYGAAPEGTANYGYTF	TGCGCCAGCAGCCCCTATGGGGCAGCCCCGGAGGGGACAGCTAACTATGGCTACACCTTC
TRBJ1-4	TRBV4-2	TRBD1	NA	CASSKVDRGTNEKLFF	TGTGCCAGCAGCAAAGTCGACAGGGGGACTAATGAAAAACTGTTTTTT
TRBJ2-1	TRBV4-1	TRBD2	NA	CASSQDELAGDEWNEQFF	TGCGCCAGCAGCCAAGATGAGCTAGCGGGAGATGAATGGAATGAGCAGTTCTTC
TRBJ2-1	TRBV7-9	NA	NA	CASTGTGSYNEQFF	TGTGCCAGCACCGGCACAGGCTCCTACAATGAGCAGTTCTTC
TRBJ1-5	TRBV29-1	NA	NA	CSVATGNNQPQHF	TGCAGCGTCGCCACAGGGAACAATCAGCCCCAGCATTTT
TRBJ1-2	TRBV6-5	NA	NA	CASSGSGIANYGYTF	TGTGCCAGCAGTGGGTCCGGGATCGCTAACTATGGCTACACCTTC
TRBJ1-2	TRBV6-1	NA	NA	CASSDPRGSDYGYTF	TGTGCCAGCAGTGACCCAAGGGGGTCAGACTATGGCTACACCTTC
TRBJ2-1	TRBV28	NA	NA	CASSTDVTMKEQFF	TGTGCCAGCAGTACCGATGTGACAATGAAGGAGCAGTTCTTC
TRBJ1-6	TRBV4-2	TRBD1	NA	CASSQEDRGRSPLHF	TGTGCCAGCAGCCAGGAGGACAGGGGGCGTTCACCCCTCCACTTT
TRBJ1-6	TRBV11-1	NA	NA	CASSLGDLSSYNSPLHF	TGTGCCAGCAGCTTAGGCGATCTAAGCTCCTATAATTCACCCCTCCACTTT
TRBJ1-2	TRBV27	NA	NA	CASSWGGQNYGYTF	TGTGCCAGCTCCTGGGGGGGACAAAACTATGGCTACACCTTC
TRBJ2-6	TRBV28	NA	few	CASSPNQMSGANVLTF	TGTGCCAGCAGTCCAAATCAGATGTCTGGGGCCAACGTCCTGACTTTC
TRBJ2-1	TRBV27	TRBD2	NA	CASSSPLAGGEQFF	TGTGCCAGCAGCTCCCCTCTAGCGGGAGGCGAGCAGTTCTTC
TRBJ2-5	TRBV7-2	NA	NA	CASSPTPGRETQYF	TGTGCCAGCAGCCCTACCCCAGGTCGGGAGACCCAGTACTTC
TRBJ2-6	TRBV2	TRBD2	NA	CAGAGGDSGANVLTF	TGTGCCGGGGCTGGGGGGGACTCTGGGGCCAACGTCCTGACTTTC
TRBJ1-3	TRBV5-6	NA	NA	CASSLGGSPPYF	TGTGCCAGCAGCTTGGGGGGCAGTCCCCCATATTTT
TRBJ2-2	TRBV20-1	NA	NA	CSADRTGELFF	TGCAGTGCAGATAGAACCGGGGAGCTGTTTTTT
TRBJ2-3	TRBV6-1	NA	NA	CAGMAGSTDTQYF	TGTGCCGGTATGGCAGGAAGCACAGATACGCAGTATTTT
TRBJ2-7	TRBV28	TRBD1	NA	CASSLHTDRGHEQYF	TGTGCCAGCAGCTTGCATACGGACAGGGGGCACGAGCAGTACTTC
TRBJ2-7	TRBV6-4	NA	NA	CASSENPGAGEQYF	TGTGCCAGCAGTGAGAACCCAGGGGCGGGCGAGCAGTACTTC
TRBJ2-3	TRBV7-3	TRBD1	NA	CASSTGQADTDTQYF	TGTGCCAGCAGCACGGGACAGGCTGACACAGATACGCAGTATTTT
TRBJ2-1	TRBV27	TRBD1	NA	CASTGQGWNEQFF	TGTGCCAGCACGGGACAGGGGTGGAATGAGCAGTTCTTC
TRBJ2-7	TRBV18	TRBD2	NA	CASSPGTSGSSRITYEQYF	TGTGCCAGCTCACCAGGGACTAGCGGGAGTTCCCGCATAACCTACGAGCAGTACTTC
TRBJ1-1	TRBV4-1	NA	NA	CASSQEWVSSAEAFF	TGCGCCAGCAGCCAAGAGTGGGTTTCTAGCGCTGAAGCTTTCTTT
TRBJ2-5	TRBV30	NA	NA	CAWSGIQVQETQYF	TGTGCCTGGAGTGGGATACAGGTCCAAGAGACCCAGTACTTC
TRBJ2-7	TRBV4-1	TRBD2	NA	CASSQETSGGYEQYF	TGCGCCAGCAGCCAAGAGACTAGCGGGGGGTACGAGCAGTACTTC
TRBJ2-7	TRBV11-2	NA	few	CASSLGNPGFTNYEQYF	TGTGCCAGCAGCTTAGGAAATCCGGGATTTACGAATTACGAGCAGTACTTC
TRBJ2-7	TRBV2	TRBD2	NA	CASSARLAGAGGEQYF	TGTGCCAGCAGTGCACGACTAGCGGGGGCGGGAGGGGAGCAGTACTTC
TRBJ2-3	TRBV29-1	NA	NA	CSVEEVPGEGYF	TGCAGCGTTGAAGAGGTCCCAGGTGAGGGGTATTTT
TRBJ2-1	TRBV4-3	NA	NA	CASSLHNRIVDEQFF	TGCGCCAGCAGCCTCCACAACAGAATCGTAGATGAGCAGTTCTTC
TRBJ2-1	TRBV6-4	TRBD2	NA	CASSDSASGTSYNEQFF	TGTGCCAGCAGTGACTCGGCTAGCGGGACTTCCTACAATGAGCAGTTCTTC